Each of the 5 T cell receptor beta chains below was sequenced from the same sample in a study of cytomegalovirus exposure and HLA in healthy donors. The PCR used 60 Vbeta and 13 Jbeta primers. Only in-frame clones appear in the TCRdb table, and some are missing; sequencing was by immunoSEQ multiplex PCR. The sample holds 70,000 to 80,000 clones, around 82% seen once. The specimen was PBMCs. These receptors were taken from a man aged 18 to 30 in good health and CMV-seronegative.

CDR3 sequence: CASRGRGAGTGELFF. CDR3 nucleotides: TGTGCCAGCCGAGGGCGGGGGGCTGGCACCGGGGAGCTGTTTTTT. The chain joins TRBV21-1 to TRBJ2-2; the table's D gene call, TRBD2, was not cross checked with the DNA. TRBV21-1 is labeled a pseudogene. The CDR3 spans 15 residues.

This chain links TRBV21-1 with TRBJ1-4; no DNA check was done on the table's D call, TRBD1. TRBV21-1 is assigned pseudogene status. CDR3 length: 16 residues. CDR3 DNA sequence: TGTGCCAGCAGCCCCGACGTCGGACAGTACGGTGAAAAACTGTTTTTT. Translating it yields CASSPDVGQYGEKLFF.

V and J are TRBV11-2 and TRBJ1-1; D is undetermined. The CDR3 extends over 16 amino acids. Germline loops: CDR1 SGHAT, CDR2 FQNNGV. Between the trimmed V and J ends, which lost 4 bases and 3 bases, there was a span of 18 bases. CDR3 sequence reads: CASSSPWALGDTEAFF. The CDR3 DNA reads as TGTGCCAGCAGCTCCCCGTGGGCCCTCGGGGACACTGAAGCTTTCTTT. Based on the CDR3 plus reference TRBV11-2 and TRBJ1-1, the full variable domain is EAGVAQSPRYKIIEKRQSVAFWCNPISGHATLYWYQQILGQGPKLLIQFQNNGVVDDSQLPKDRFSAERLKGVDSTLKIQPAKLEDSAVYLCASSSPWALGDTEAFFGQGTRLTVV.

This chain joins TRBV7-9 and TRBJ1-1; tentatively, D is TRBD1 (5 bases). Germline assignment: CDR1 SEHNR and CDR2 FQNEAQ (reference sequence). The V and J ends lost 1 base and 0 bases respectively, with 9 bases between them. The CDR3 covers 15 residues. The CDR3 DNA follows: TGTGCCAGCAGCTTAGGGGGCTCGGTGAACACTGAAGCTTTCTTT. Amino acids: CASSLGGSVNTEAFF. The whole variable domain, filled in from reference TRBV7-9 and TRBJ1-1, reads DTGVSQNPRHKITKRGQNVTFRCDPISEHNRLYWYRQTLGQGPEFLTYFQNEAQLEKSRLLSDRFSAERPKGSFSTLEIQRTEQGDSAMYLCASSLGGSVNTEAFFGQGTRLTVV.

The V and J genes are TRBV19 and TRBJ2-7; 8 positions agree with TRBD1. The CDR3 spans 14 residues. Trimming cost V 3 bases and J 3 bases; bases outside gene matches: 4. The germline V gene has CDR1 LNHDA and CDR2 SQIVND (reference sequence). The CDR3 DNA follows: TGTGCCAGTAGTATTGGACAGGGTAGCTACGAGCAGTACTTC. Its protein product is CASSIGQGSYEQYF.